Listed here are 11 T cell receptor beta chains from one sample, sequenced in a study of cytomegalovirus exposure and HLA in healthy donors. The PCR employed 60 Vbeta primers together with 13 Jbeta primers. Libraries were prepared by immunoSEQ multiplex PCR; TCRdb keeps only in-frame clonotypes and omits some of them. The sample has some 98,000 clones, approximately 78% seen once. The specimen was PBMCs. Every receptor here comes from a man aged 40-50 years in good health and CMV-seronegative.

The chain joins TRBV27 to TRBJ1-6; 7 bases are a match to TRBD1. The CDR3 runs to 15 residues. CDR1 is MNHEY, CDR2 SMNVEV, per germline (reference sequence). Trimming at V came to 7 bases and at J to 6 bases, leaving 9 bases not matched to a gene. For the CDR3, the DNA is TGTGCCAGCATCCAGGGACAGCCGAGTAATTCACCCCTCCACTTT. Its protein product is CASIQGQPSNSPLHF.

In DNA form, the CDR3 reads TGTGCCAGCAGTTCTACAGGGGGCTATGGCTACACCTTC. Translating gives CASSSTGGYGYTF. The chain has TRBV27 and TRBJ1-2, with 8 bases lining up with TRBD1. Looked up from germline, CDR1 is MNHEY and CDR2 is SMNVEV (reference sequence). CDR3 length: 13 amino acids. Trimming removed 4 bases from V and 4 bases from J; junction bases left unmatched: 2.

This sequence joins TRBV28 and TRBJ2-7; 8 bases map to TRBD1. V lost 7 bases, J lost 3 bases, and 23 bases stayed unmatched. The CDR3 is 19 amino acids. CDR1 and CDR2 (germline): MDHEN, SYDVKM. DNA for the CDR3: TGTGCCAGCAATAGTTTATTCGGGGAGAGGGACAGGCAAAGCTACGAGCAGTACTTC. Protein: CASNSLFGERDRQSYEQYF.

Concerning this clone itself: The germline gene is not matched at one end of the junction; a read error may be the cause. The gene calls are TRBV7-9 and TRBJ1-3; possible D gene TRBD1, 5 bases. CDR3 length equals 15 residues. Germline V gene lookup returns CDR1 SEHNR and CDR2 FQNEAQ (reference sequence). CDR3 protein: CSSSLDSLPGNTIYF. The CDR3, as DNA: TGTTCCAGCAGCTTAGACAGTCTTCCTGGAAACACCATATATTTT.

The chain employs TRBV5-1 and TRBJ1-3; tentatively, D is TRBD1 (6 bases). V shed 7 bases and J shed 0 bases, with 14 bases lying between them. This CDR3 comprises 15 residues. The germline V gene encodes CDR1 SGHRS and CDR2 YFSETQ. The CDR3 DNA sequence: TGCGCCAGCCGTAAGGACAGTCTCTCTGGAAACACCATATATTTT. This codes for CASRKDSLSGNTIYF.

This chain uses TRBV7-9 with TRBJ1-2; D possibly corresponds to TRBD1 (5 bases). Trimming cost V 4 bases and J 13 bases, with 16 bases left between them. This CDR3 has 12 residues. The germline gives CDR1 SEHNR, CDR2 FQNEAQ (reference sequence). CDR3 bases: TGTGCCAGCAGCTCCCAAGGGGTTGTCTCCACCTTC. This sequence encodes CASSSQGVVSTF.

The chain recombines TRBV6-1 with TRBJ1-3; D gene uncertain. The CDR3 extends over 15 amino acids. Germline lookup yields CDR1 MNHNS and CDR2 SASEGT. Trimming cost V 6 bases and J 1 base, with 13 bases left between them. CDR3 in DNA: TGTGCCAGCAGAGCTAGCGATACTTCTGGAAACACCATATATTTT. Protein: CASRASDTSGNTIYF.

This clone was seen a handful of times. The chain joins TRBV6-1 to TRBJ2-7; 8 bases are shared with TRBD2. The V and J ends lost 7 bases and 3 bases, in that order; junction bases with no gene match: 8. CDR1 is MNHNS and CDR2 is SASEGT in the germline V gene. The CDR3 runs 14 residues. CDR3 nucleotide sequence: TGTGCCAGCAAGGGAGGCAGCGGGGGCTACGAGCAGTACTTC. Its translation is CASKGGSGGYEQYF.

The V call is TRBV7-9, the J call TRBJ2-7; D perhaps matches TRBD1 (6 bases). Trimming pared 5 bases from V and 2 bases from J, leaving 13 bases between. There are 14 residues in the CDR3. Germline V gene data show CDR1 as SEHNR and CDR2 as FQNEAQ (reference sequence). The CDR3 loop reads CASSPHRDPYEQYF. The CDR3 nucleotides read TGTGCCAGCAGCCCCCACAGGGACCCCTACGAGCAGTACTTC.

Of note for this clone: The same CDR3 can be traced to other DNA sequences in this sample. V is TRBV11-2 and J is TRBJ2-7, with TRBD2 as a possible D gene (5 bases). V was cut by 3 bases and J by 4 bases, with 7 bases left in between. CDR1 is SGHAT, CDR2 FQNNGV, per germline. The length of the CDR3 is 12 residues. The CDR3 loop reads CASSFIAYEQYF. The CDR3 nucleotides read TGTGCCAGCAGCTTTATAGCGTACGAGCAGTACTTC.

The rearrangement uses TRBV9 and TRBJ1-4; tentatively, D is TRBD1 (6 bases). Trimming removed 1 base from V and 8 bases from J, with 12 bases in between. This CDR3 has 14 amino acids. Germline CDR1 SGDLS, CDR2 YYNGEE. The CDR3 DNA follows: TGTGCCAGCAGCGTATCAGGGGCCGGGGAAAAACTGTTTTTT. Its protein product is CASSVSGAGEKLFF.